Here is one TCR beta chain with its context. Its matching antigen is unknown. Libraries were prepared by immunoSEQ multiplex PCR; TCRdb keeps only in-frame clonotypes and omits some of them. The data contain approximately 160,000 clones, roughly 92% of them singletons. The data were obtained in a study of T cell responses to AZD1222 COVID-19 vaccine. General study results and limits: Only 5 to 7 AZD1222 recipients were seropositive at baseline.

The sequencing used peripheral blood, collected 28 days after the second AZD1222 dose. This sequence was found in an adult who received the AZD1222 COVID-19 vaccine.

CDR3 sequence: CASTPGTAGYTEAFF. The CDR3 DNA sequence: TGTGCCAGCACACCGGGTACCGCCGGGTACACTGAAGCTTTCTTT. The chain has TRBV9 and TRBJ1-1; unclear D gene. Germline assignment: CDR1 SGDLS and CDR2 YYNGEE. The CDR3 is 15 residues long. Trimming took 6 bases from V and 3 from J, leaving 18 bases between them.